Listed here are 10 T cell receptor beta chains from one sample, sequenced in a study of blood T cell repertoires in COVID-19. Repertoires were generated with immunoSEQ multiplex PCR, while TCRdb's copy carries only in-frame clones and drops some. The sample includes approximately 250,000 clones, about nine tenths of them seen just once. The sequencing sample was made of peripheral blood. The receptor set was obtained from a man aged 35 to 55 with active or convalescent COVID-19.

This chain uses TRBV3-1 (or the pseudogene TRBV3-2) with TRBJ2-1; D not resolved. Trimming stripped 2 bases from V and 5 bases from J, with 7 bases between. The germline CDR1 and CDR2 sequences are LGHDT and YNNKEL (reference sequence). The CDR3 is 13 amino acids. CDR3 nucleotides: TGTGCCAGCAGCCAAAGGAGAGACAATGAGCAGTTCTTC. It encodes CASSQRRDNEQFF.

This chain uses TRBV21-1 with TRBJ2-3; the table calls TRBD2, which could not be checked here. TRBV21-1 is assigned pseudogene status. This CDR3 is built from 16 residues. CDR3 amino acids: CASSKKGGREADTQYF. CDR3 nucleotide sequence: TGTGCCAGCAGCAAAAAAGGCGGGAGGGAGGCAGATACGCAGTATTTT.

The chain is built from TRBV11-3 and TRBJ1-5; D is possibly TRBD1 (6 bases). Germline CDR1 and CDR2: SGHNT and YENEEA. CDR3 size: 13 residues. The V end lost 4 bases, the J end lost 7 bases, and 11 bases lay between the germline ends. The CDR3 DNA follows: TGTGCCAGCAGCTCAACAGGGAACCAGCCCCAGCATTTT. It specifies CASSSTGNQPQHF.

This clone was detected only a few times. This chain uses TRBV6-5 with TRBJ2-3, with 11 positions matching TRBD2. Germline-derived CDR1 and CDR2 are MNHEY and SVGAGI. The CDR3 extends over 15 amino acids. J was trimmed by 2 bases and V by 7 bases; bases with no gene match: 5. In nucleotides, the CDR3 is TGTGCCAGCACCGGGACTAGCGGAGTCACAGATACGCAGTATTTT. Amino acid sequence: CASTGTSGVTDTQYF.

This clone was detected once. The chain carries TRBV25-1 and TRBJ2-7, with 10 positions matching TRBD2. Germline V gene sequence: CDR1 MGHDK, CDR2 SYGVNS. The CDR3 totals 15 residues. Trimming cost V 8 bases and J 0 bases; bases outside gene matches: 7. The CDR3 region has the DNA TGTGCCAGCCCCCTGACTAGCGGGCGCTCCTACGAGCAGTACTTC. Its translation: CASPLTSGRSYEQYF.

V and J are TRBV7-3 and TRBJ1-6; D remains ambiguous. CDR3 length equals 14 residues. Germline CDR1 and CDR2: SGHTA and FQGTGA. V lost 5 bases and J lost 8, with 13 bases in between. The CDR3: CASSPGGEHSPLHF. The CDR3 DNA reads as TGTGCCAGCAGCCCCGGAGGAGAACATTCACCCCTCCACTTT.

V is TRBV7-9 and J is TRBJ2-2, with TRBD1 as a possible D gene (5 bases). Germline CDR1 SEHNR, CDR2 FQNEAQ (reference sequence). The CDR3 covers 16 residues. V lost 7 bases, J lost 0 bases, and 15 bases lay in between. The CDR3 protein is CASNPGAASNTGELFF. The CDR3 nucleotides are TGTGCCAGCAACCCTGGGGCAGCATCGAACACCGGGGAGCTGTTTTTT.

The rearrangement links TRBV6-5 to TRBJ2-1; 13 nucleotides agree with TRBD2. V lost 4 bases to trimming and J lost 5 bases; unmatched junction nucleotides: 2. Germline lookup yields CDR1 MNHEY and CDR2 SVGAGI. The CDR3 covers 15 residues. The CDR3 DNA reads TGTGCCAGCAGTTCGGGACTAGCGGGAAACAATGAGCAGTTCTTC. Translated, it gives CASSSGLAGNNEQFF.

V usage is TRBV4-2 and J usage is TRBJ1-2; 11 bases align to TRBD1. CDR1 and CDR2 from the germline V gene are LGHNA and YNFKEQ. The junction had 7 bases not matched to a gene; V was cut back by 5 bases and J by 5 bases. CDR3 length: 15 residues. The CDR3 nucleotides are TGTGCCAGCAGCTTGCGGACAGGGGGCAGATATGGCTACACCTTC. This codes for CASSLRTGGRYGYTF.

The rearrangement uses TRBV6-1 and TRBJ1-2; D remains ambiguous. This CDR3 spans 16 amino acids. V shed 4 bases and J shed 3 bases, with 18 bases lying between them. CDR1 is MNHNS, CDR2 SASEGT, per germline. In DNA form, the CDR3 reads TGTGCCAGCAGTGCCAACCTCGGGGAGAGGCACTATGGCTACACCTTC. It encodes CASSANLGERHYGYTF.